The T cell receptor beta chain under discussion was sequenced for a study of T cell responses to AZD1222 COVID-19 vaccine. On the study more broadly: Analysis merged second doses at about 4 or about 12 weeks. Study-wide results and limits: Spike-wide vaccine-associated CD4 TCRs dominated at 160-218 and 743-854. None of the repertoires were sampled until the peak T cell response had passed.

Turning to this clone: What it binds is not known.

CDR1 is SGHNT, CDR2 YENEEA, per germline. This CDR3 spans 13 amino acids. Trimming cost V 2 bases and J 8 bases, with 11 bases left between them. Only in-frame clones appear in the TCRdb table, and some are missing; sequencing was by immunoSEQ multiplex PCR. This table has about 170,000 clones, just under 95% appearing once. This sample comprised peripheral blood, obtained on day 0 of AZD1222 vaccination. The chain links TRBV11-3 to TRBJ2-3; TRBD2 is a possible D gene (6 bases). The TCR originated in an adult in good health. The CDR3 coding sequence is TGTGCCAGCAGCTTAAGAAGTAGCGGTACGCAGTATTTT. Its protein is CASSLRSSGTQYF.